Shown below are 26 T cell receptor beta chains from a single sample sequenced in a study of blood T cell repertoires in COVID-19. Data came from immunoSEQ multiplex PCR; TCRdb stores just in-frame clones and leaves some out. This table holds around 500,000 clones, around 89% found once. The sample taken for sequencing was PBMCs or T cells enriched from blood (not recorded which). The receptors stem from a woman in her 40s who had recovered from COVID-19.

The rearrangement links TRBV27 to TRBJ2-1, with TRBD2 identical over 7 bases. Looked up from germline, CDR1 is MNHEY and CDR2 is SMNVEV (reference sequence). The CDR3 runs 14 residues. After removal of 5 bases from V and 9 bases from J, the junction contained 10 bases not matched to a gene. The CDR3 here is CASSPQTSPSEQFF. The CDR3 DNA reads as TGTGCCAGCAGTCCCCAGACTAGCCCCAGTGAGCAGTTCTTC.

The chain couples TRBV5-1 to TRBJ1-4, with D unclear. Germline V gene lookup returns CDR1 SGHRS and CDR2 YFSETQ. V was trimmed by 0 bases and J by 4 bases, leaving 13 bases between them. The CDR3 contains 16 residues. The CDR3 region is CASSLVGTTSNEKLFF. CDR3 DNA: TGCGCCAGCAGCTTGGTGGGCACGACGAGTAATGAAAAACTGTTTTTT.

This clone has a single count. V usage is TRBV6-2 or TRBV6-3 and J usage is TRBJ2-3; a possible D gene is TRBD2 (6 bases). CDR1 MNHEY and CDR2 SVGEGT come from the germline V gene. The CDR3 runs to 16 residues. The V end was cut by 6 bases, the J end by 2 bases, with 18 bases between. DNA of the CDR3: TGTGCCAGCAGCCCCCTAGGGCGGGGATACACAGATACGCAGTATTTT. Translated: CASSPLGRGYTDTQYF.

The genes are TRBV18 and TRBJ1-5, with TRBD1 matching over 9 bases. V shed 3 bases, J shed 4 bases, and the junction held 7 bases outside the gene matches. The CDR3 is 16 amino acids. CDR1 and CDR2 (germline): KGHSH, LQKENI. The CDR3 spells CASSPSTGQGNQPQHF. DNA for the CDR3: TGTGCCAGCTCACCGTCAACGGGACAGGGAAATCAGCCCCAGCATTTT.

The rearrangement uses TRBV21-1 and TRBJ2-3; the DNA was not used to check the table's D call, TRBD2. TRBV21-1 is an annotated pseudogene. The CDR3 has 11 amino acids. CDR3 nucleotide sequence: TGTGCCGGAGTGGTAAGAGATACGCAGTATTTT. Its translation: CAGVVRDTQYF.

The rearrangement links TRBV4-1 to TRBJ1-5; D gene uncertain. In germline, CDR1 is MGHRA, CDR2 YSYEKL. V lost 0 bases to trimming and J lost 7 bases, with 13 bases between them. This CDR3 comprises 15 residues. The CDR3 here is CASSQESGWWQPQHF. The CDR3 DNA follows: TGCGCCAGCAGCCAAGAGTCGGGTTGGTGGCAGCCCCAGCATTTT.

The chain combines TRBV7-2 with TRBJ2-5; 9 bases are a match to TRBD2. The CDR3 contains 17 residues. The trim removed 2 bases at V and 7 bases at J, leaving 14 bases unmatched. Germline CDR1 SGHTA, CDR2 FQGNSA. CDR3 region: CASSLYLSSGDRWTQYF. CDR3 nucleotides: TGTGCCAGCAGCTTATATTTGTCTAGCGGGGACCGGTGGACCCAGTACTTC.

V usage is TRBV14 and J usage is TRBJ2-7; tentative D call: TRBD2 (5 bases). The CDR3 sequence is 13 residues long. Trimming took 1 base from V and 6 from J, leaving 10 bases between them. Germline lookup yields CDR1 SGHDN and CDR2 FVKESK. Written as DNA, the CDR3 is TGTGCCAGCAGCCAAGTTGCCGCGGGCGAGCAGTACTTC. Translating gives CASSQVAAGEQYF.

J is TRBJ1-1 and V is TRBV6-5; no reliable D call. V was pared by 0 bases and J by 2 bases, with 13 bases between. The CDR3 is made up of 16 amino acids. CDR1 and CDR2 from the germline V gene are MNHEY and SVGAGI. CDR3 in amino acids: CASSYSSEGLNTEAFF. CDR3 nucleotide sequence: TGTGCCAGCAGTTACTCTTCAGAGGGCCTAAACACTGAAGCTTTCTTT.

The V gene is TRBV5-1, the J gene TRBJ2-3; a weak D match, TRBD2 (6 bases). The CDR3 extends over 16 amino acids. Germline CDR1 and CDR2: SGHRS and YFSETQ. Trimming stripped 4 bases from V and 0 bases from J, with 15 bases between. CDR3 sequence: CASSRPLATSTDTQYF. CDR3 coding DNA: TGCGCCAGCAGCCGCCCCCTAGCGACTAGCACAGATACGCAGTATTTT.

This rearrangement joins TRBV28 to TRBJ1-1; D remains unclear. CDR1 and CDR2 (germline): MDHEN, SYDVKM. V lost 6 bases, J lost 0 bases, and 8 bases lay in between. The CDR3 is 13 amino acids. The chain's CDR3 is CASRDNMNTEAFF. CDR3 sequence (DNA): TGTGCCAGCAGAGACAACATGAACACTGAAGCTTTCTTT.

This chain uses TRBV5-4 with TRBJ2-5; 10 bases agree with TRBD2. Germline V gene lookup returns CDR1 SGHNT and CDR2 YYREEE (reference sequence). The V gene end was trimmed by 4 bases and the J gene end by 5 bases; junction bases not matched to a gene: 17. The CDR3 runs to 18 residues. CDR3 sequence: CASSPGGLAGEGGETQYF. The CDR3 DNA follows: TGTGCCAGCAGCCCCGGGGGCCTAGCGGGAGAGGGCGGGGAGACCCAGTACTTC.

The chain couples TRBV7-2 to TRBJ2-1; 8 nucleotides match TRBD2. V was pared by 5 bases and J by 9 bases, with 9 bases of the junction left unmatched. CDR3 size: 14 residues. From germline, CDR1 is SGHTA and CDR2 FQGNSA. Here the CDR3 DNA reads TGTGCCAGCAGCCCAGGACTAGCTAGATCTGAGCAGTTCTTC. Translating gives CASSPGLARSEQFF.

In DNA form, the CDR3 reads TGTGCCAGCAGCAGTACTAGCGCCTACAATGAGCAGTTCTTC. This gives the protein CASSSTSAYNEQFF. This chain links TRBV7-8 with TRBJ2-1, with 7 positions matching TRBD2. The CDR3 is 14 amino acids. The ends lost 5 bases at V and 2 bases at J; junction bases unmatched: 3. The germline V gene encodes CDR1 SGHVS and CDR2 FQNEAQ.

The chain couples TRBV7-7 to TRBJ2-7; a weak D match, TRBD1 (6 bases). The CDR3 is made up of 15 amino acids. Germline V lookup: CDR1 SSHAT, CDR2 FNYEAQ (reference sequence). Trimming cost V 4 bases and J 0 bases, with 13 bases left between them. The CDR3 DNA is TGTGCCAGCAGCTCGGGACACTTGAGCTCCTACGAGCAGTACTTC. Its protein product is CASSSGHLSSYEQYF.

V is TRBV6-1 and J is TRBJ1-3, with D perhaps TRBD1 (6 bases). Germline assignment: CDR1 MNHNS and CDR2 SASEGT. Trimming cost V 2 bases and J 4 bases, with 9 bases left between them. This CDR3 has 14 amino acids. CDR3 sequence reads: CASSESQGGNTIYF. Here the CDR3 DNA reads TGTGCCAGCAGTGAATCCCAGGGGGGAAACACCATATATTTT.

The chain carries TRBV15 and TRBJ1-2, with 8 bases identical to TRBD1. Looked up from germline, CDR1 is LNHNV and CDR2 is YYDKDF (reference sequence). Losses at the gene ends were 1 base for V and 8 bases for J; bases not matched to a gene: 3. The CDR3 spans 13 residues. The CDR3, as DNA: TGTGCCACCAGCAGAGGGGCAGGGGGCGGCTACACCTTC. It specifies CATSRGAGGGYTF.

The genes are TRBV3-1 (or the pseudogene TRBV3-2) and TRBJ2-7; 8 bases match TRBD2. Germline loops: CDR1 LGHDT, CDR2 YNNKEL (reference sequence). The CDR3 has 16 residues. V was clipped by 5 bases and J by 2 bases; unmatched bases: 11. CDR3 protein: CASSIYSGTRAYEQYF. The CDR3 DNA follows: TGTGCCAGCAGCATATATAGCGGGACGAGGGCCTACGAGCAGTACTTC.

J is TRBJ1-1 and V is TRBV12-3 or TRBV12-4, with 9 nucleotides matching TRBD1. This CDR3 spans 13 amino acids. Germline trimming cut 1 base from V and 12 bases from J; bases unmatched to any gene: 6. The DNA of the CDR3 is TGTGCCAGCAGTTTAGTCGGGACAGGGCGGTCTTTCTTT. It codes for CASSLVGTGRSFF.

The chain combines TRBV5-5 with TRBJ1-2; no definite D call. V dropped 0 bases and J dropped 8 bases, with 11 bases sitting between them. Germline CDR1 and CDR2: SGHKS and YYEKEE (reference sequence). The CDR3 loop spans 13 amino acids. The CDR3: CASSLGQSNGYTF. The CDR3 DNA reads TGTGCCAGCAGCTTGGGTCAGTCCAACGGCTACACCTTC.

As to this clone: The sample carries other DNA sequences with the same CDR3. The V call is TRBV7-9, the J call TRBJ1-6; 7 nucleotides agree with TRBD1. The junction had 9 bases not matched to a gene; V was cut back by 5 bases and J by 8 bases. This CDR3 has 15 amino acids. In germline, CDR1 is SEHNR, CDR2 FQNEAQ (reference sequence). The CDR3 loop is CASSQRQGTDSPLHF. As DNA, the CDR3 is TGTGCCAGCAGCCAACGACAGGGAACGGATTCACCCCTCCACTTT.

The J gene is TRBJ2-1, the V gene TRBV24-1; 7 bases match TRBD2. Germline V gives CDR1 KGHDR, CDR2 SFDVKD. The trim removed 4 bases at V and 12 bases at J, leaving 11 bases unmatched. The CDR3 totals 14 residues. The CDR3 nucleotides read TGTGCCACCAGTGAAACTAGCGACGAGCTCGGGCAGTTCTTC. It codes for CATSETSDELGQFF.

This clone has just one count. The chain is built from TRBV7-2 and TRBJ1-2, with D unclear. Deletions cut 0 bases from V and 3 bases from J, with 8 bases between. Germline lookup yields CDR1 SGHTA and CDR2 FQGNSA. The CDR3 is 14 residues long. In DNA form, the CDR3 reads TGTGCCAGCAGCTTAGCCCTTGGAGACTATGGCTACACCTTC. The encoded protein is CASSLALGDYGYTF.

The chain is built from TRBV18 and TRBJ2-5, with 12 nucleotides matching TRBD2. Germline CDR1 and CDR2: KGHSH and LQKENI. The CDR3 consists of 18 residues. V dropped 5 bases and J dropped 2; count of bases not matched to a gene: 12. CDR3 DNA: TGTGCCAGCTCATACGGACTAGCGGGATTGGGGAAACAAGAGACCCAGTACTTC. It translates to CASSYGLAGLGKQETQYF. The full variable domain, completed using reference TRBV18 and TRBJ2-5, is NAGVMQNPRHLVRRRGQEARLRCSPMKGHSHVYWYRQLPEEGLKFMVYLQKENIIDESGMPKERFSAEFPKEGPSILRIQQVVRGDSAAYFCASSYGLAGLGKQETQYFGPGTRLLVL.

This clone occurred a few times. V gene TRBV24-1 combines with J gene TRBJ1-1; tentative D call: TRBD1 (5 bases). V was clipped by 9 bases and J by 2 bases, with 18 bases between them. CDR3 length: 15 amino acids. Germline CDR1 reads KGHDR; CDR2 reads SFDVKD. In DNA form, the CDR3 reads TGTGCCACCGAACCTATCCGACAGATTAACACTGAAGCTTTCTTT. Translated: CATEPIRQINTEAFF.

The CDR3 spells CASIRNRGAETEAFF. The CDR3 DNA reads TGTGCCAGCATAAGGAACAGGGGGGCAGAGACTGAAGCTTTCTTT. This chain links TRBV6-5 with TRBJ1-1, with TRBD1 identical over 8 bases. The CDR3 consists of 15 residues. V dropped 7 bases and J dropped 5; count of bases not matched to a gene: 12. Germline CDR1 is MNHEY and CDR2 is SVGAGI.